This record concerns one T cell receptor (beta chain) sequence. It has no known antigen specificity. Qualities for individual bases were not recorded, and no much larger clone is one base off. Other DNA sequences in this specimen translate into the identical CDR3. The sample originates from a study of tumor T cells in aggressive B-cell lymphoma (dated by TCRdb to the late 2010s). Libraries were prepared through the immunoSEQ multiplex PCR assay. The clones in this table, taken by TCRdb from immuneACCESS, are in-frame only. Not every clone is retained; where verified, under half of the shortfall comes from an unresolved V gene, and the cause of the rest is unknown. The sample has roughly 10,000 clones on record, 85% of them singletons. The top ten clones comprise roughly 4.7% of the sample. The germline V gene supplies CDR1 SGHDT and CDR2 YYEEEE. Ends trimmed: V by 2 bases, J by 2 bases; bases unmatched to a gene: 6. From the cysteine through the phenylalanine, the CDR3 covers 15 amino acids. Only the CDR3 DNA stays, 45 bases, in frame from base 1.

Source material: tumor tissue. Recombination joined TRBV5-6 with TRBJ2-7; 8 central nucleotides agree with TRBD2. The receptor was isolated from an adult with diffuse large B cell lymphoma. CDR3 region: CASSFRGTSPYEQYF. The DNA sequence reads TGTGCCAGCAGCTTCAGAGGGACTAGTCCCTACGAGCAGTACTTC.